This T cell receptor (beta chain) comes out of a study of read filtering for tumor transcriptome and immune sequencing. Study in general: By R-ISS, stages I, II and III held around 8, 15 and 7 patients.

Many counts were recorded for this clonotype. The antigen remains unidentified. From about 400 ng of RNA, a library with molecular barcoded alpha/delta and beta/gamma adaptors was made. Via MiXCR, TCRdb re-called the reads, giving one row per CDR3 protein. In the table there are more than 100,000 distinct CDR3 sequences, 10% to 15% of which are singletons. V lost 5 bases to trimming and J lost 5 bases; unmatched junction nucleotides: 7. The germline gives CDR1 SGHVS, CDR2 FNYEAQ. This CDR3 comprises 15 residues. Study-wide points: IR-seq and RNA-seq agreed better without single-read clonotypes.

The specimen was a population of CD138-negative cells sorted from bone marrow. This receptor was identified in a donor at least 40 years old with multiple myeloma. The chain couples TRBV7-6 to TRBJ1-5; the match to TRBD1 covers 9 bases. CDR3 amino acids: CASSPGDRVDQPQHF. CDR3 sequence (DNA): TGTGCCAGCAGCCCCGGGGACAGGGTTGATCAGCCCCAGCATTTT.